This T cell receptor (beta chain) was identified in a study of blood T cell repertoires in COVID-19. The overall study: Collection of acute and convalescent COVID-19 samples took place in the United States, Italy and Spain. From T cells, B-cell-depleted T cells, or PBMCs came the material, which was cDNA or gDNA.

Per germline, CDR1 SNHLY and CDR2 FYNNEI. The CDR3 is 15 residues long. Trimming at V came to 5 bases and at J to 7 bases, leaving 6 bases not matched to a gene. In the study's own analysis: The authors estimated nucleated cell counts from reference gene primer amplification. Data came from immunoSEQ multiplex PCR; TCRdb stores just in-frame clones and leaves some out. Clonal size and the V and J genes are those of that table, whereas D and trimming came from the DNA. Here the sample spans 220,000 or so clones, around 83% being singletons. Sequenced: peripheral blood. The chain recombines TRBV2 with TRBJ1-5, with TRBD1 matching 12 bases. The source of this sequence is a man aged 50-59 years who had recovered from COVID-19. The CDR3 loop reads CASSMGQGARQPQHF. CDR3 nucleotides: TGTGCCAGCAGTATGGGACAGGGGGCGAGACAGCCCCAGCATTTT.